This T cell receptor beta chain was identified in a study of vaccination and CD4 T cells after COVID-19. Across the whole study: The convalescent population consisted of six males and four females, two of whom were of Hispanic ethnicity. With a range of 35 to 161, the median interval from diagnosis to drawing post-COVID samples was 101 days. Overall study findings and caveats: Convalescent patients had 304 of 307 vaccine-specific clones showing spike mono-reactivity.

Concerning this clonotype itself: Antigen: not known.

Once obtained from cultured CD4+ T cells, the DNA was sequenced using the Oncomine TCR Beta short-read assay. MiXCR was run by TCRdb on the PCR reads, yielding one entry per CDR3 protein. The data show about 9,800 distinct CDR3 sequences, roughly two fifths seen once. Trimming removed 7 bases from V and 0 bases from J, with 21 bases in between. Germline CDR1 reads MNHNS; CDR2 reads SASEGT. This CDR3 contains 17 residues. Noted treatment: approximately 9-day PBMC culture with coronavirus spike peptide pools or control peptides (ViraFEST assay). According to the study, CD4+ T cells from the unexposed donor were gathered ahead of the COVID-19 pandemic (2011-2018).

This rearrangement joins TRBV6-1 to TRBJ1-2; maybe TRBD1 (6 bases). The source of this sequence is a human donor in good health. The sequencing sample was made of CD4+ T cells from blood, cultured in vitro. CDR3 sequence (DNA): TGTGCCAGCACCCCCCTCGCGGGGGGCTCCGCTAACTATGGCTACACCTTC. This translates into CASTPLAGGSANYGYTF.